This T cell receptor beta chain was sequenced in a study of T-cell reconstitution after alpha-beta-depleted transplantation in children. Trimming pared 5 bases from V and 0 bases from J, leaving 8 bases between. The CDR3 is made up of 14 amino acids. Germline values: CDR1 MDHEN, CDR2 SYDVKM. Molecular barcoding with unique molecular identifiers was used for the TCRbeta library. TCRdb reprocessed the PCR reads via MiXCR and lists one record per CDR3 protein. The sample consists of around 93,000 distinct CDR3 sequences, 7.5% to 9.5% of them appearing once. This clonotype was recorded at least ten times.

This TCR was recovered from a human donor who donated a stem cell graft to a child with congenital amegakaryocytic thrombocytopenia. This specimen consisted of PBMCs from the stem cell graft donor, obtained from the stem cell graft. The J gene is TRBJ1-5, the V gene TRBV28; D is unclear. The DNA for the CDR3 is TGTGCCAGCAGTCGTATCTATAGCAATCAGCCCCAGCATTTT. Translated: CASSRIYSNQPQHF. Combining the CDR3 with reference TRBV28 and TRBJ1-5 gives the whole variable domain DVKVTQSSRYLVKRTGEKVFLECVQDMDHENMFWYRQDPGLGLRLIYFSYDVKMKEKGDIPEGYSVSREKKERFSLILESASTNQTSMYLCASSRIYSNQPQHFGDGTRLSIL.